This T cell receptor (beta chain) was identified in a study of T cells in Graves' hyperthyroidism and ophthalmopathy. Study findings and constraints: A model of 13 V-J features distinguished ophthalmopathy from stable hyperthyroidism.

The source material, RNA transcripts, was used to amplify TCR beta CDR3 regions. HTBI primers were the set used in a first-round RT-PCR of the TCR CDR3. TCRdb independently ran MiXCR on the multiplex PCR reads; one entry per CDR3 protein. The sample carries about 360,000 distinct CDR3 sequences, around 25% recorded once. A lack of ophthalmopathy progression within 18 months defined stable Graves' hyperthyroidism. Uncontrolled infection, other autoimmune disease, pregnancy or lactation disqualified patients from enrolment. PBMCs were collected from a roughly 9.7 ml volume of fresh peripheral blood. As concerns this clonotype: Its antigen is not known.

Germline V gene lookup returns CDR1 SGHRS and CDR2 YFSETQ. V dropped 4 bases and J dropped 3 bases, with 13 bases sitting between them. The CDR3 contains 14 residues. The J gene is TRBJ1-1, the V gene TRBV5-1; maybe TRBD1 (5 bases). Sequencing used blood. This clonotype originated in a man in his fifties with Graves' hyperthyroidism. This CDR3 is CASSAGGLDTEAFF. The CDR3, as DNA: TGCGCCAGCAGCGCCGGGGGGTTGGACACTGAAGCTTTCTTT.